These 25 T cell receptor beta chains originate from one sample sequenced in a study of siplizumab effects on memory and regulatory T cells. Profiled with immunoSEQ multiplex PCR; TCRdb holds only in-frame clones, not every one. The table lists roughly 100,000 clones, 93% of them singletons, with 0.55% to 0.7% in the top ten. The sequenced sample consisted of Tregs sorted from blood. The receptors originated from a human donor in good health.

The chain employs TRBV11-3 and TRBJ1-1; D is unresolved. Trimming took off 4 bases at V and 3 bases at J, with 9 bases between the two ends. This CDR3 region has 13 residues. The germline V gene has CDR1 SGHNT and CDR2 YENEEA. CDR3 DNA sequence: TGTGCCAGCAGCTACAGCTCGGACACTGAAGCTTTCTTT. It yields the protein CASSYSSDTEAFF.

The V and J genes are TRBV19 and TRBJ2-7, with D perhaps matching TRBD2 (6 bases). Germline V lookup: CDR1 LNHDA, CDR2 SQIVND (reference sequence). The CDR3 runs to 14 residues. Trimming cost V 6 bases and J 0 bases, with 12 bases left between them. The CDR3 is CASSVAETSYEQYF. As DNA, the CDR3 is TGTGCCAGTAGCGTAGCGGAGACCTCCTACGAGCAGTACTTC.

Comments on this clone: One end of the junction varies from germline; a read error may be responsible. CDR3 region: CASSYGPGTGELFF. DNA for the CDR3: TGTGCTAGCAGCTATGGACCGGGGACCGGGGAGCTGTTTTTT. The chain joins TRBV7-7 to TRBJ2-2; D perhaps matches TRBD2 (5 bases). Germline CDR1 and CDR2: SSHAT and FNYEAQ (reference sequence). The length of the CDR3 is 14 residues. The variable domain in full, with the rest retrieved from reference TRBV7-7 and TRBJ2-2, is GAGVSQSPRYKVTKRGQDVTLRCDPISSHATLYWYQQALGQGPEFLTYFNYEAQPDKSGLPSDRFSAERPEGSISTLTIQRTEQRDSAMYRCASSYGPGTGELFFGEGSRLTVL.

V and J are TRBV6-5 and TRBJ1-4; possibly TRBD1 for D (5 bases). Per germline, CDR1 MNHEY and CDR2 SVGAGI. This CDR3 has 14 residues. The V end lost 6 bases, the J end lost 0 bases, and 8 bases lay between the germline ends. The CDR3 protein is CASRGTATNEKLFF. The CDR3 coding sequence is TGTGCCAGCAGGGGGACTGCAACTAATGAAAAACTGTTTTTT.

V and J are TRBV9 and TRBJ2-2; tentative D call: TRBD2 (5 bases). Germline assignment: CDR1 SGDLS and CDR2 YYNGEE. V was pared by 5 bases and J by 4 bases, with 12 bases between. The CDR3 runs to 14 residues. The CDR3 reads CASREIGGTGELFF. The DNA of the CDR3 is TGTGCCAGCAGGGAGATTGGAGGCACCGGGGAGCTGTTTTTT.

This sequence joins TRBV19 and TRBJ1-5; tentatively, D is TRBD1 (5 bases). The germline V and J ends were trimmed by 11 bases and 6 bases, with 20 bases remaining between them. Looked up from germline, CDR1 is LNHDA and CDR2 is SQIVND (reference sequence). There are 14 residues in the CDR3. CDR3: CACKMGPVGQPQHF. The DNA for the CDR3 is TGTGCCTGCAAAATGGGACCGGTGGGTCAGCCCCAGCATTTT.

The genes are TRBV7-2 and TRBJ2-2; 11 nucleotides line up with TRBD2. The V and J ends lost 3 bases and 11 bases, in that order; junction bases with no gene match: 5. Germline CDR1 is SGHTA and CDR2 is FQGNSA. This CDR3 is 14 amino acids long. CDR3 amino acids: CASSLLAGGRELFF. CDR3 coding DNA: TGTGCCAGCAGCTTGTTAGCGGGGGGGAGAGAGCTGTTTTTT.

This rearrangement joins TRBV23-1 to TRBJ1-3, with 8 bases lining up with TRBD1. TRBV23-1 is assigned to the ORF class and has an uncertain function. The CDR3 covers 13 residues. Trimming cost V 5 bases and J 9 bases; bases outside gene matches: 6. CDR3 coding DNA: TGCGCCAGCAGTACGACAGGGGATTGCACCATATATTTT. As protein: CASSTTGDCTIYF.

The genes are TRBV10-3 and TRBJ1-3, with a possible D match to TRBD1 (5 bases). V lost 2 bases to trimming and J lost 7 bases, with 12 bases between them. Germline V gives CDR1 ENHRY, CDR2 SYGVKD. The CDR3 totals 14 residues. The CDR3: CAISERGSRNTIYF. CDR3 sequence (DNA): TGTGCCATCAGTGAGAGGGGATCTCGGAACACCATATATTTT.

This chain joins TRBV30 and TRBJ2-3; 10 bases fit TRBD1. Germline values: CDR1 GTSNPN, CDR2 SVGIG (reference sequence). Trimming took 7 bases from V and 0 from J; bases not matched to a gene: 7. This CDR3 region has 15 residues. In DNA form, the CDR3 reads TGTGCCTCAGACGGGACAGGGGCTAGCACAGATACGCAGTATTTT. It codes for CASDGTGASTDTQYF.

The gene calls are TRBV6-6 and TRBJ1-2, with a weak D call TRBD1 (5 bases). Germline-derived CDR1 and CDR2 are MNHNY and SVGAGI (reference sequence). V was clipped by 5 bases and J by 8 bases, with 18 bases between them. The CDR3 is 14 residues long. CDR3 region: CASSRGLIAGGYTF. The CDR3 region has the DNA TGTGCCAGCAGTAGGGGACTGATCGCAGGGGGCTACACCTTC.

The gene calls are TRBV21-1 and TRBJ2-1; the DNA was not used to check the table's D call, TRBD2. TRBV21-1 is a pseudogene. This CDR3 has 16 residues. CDR3 in amino acids: CASSKVEREYPNEQFF. The CDR3 DNA sequence: TGTGCCAGCAGCAAAGTAGAGCGGGAGTATCCGAATGAGCAGTTCTTC.

As for this clone: Other DNA sequences from this sample encode an identical CDR3 as well. The chain joins TRBV30 to TRBJ2-7; D might be TRBD1 (5 bases). The CDR3 totals 12 residues. The germline V gene has CDR1 GTSNPN and CDR2 SVGIG (reference sequence). V shed 1 base and J shed 1 base, with 5 bases lying between them. The CDR3 DNA follows: TGTGCCTGGAGTGCAGGGTCCTACGAGCAGTACTTC. Protein product: CAWSAGSYEQYF.

The gene calls are TRBV12-2 and TRBJ1-6. TRBV12-2 is assigned pseudogene status. CDR3 size: 14 residues. The CDR3 is CASRLDPGNSPLHF. In nucleotides, the CDR3 is TGTGCAAGTCGCTTGGACCCTGGGAATTCACCCCTCCACTTT.

The rearrangement joins TRBV4-1 to TRBJ1-2; TRBD1 aligns across 7 bases. The CDR3 has 15 amino acids. Per the germline V gene, CDR1 is MGHRA and CDR2 is YSYEKL. V shed 5 bases, J shed 8 bases, and the junction held 14 bases outside the gene matches. CDR3 sequence reads: CASSSTGEPGRGYTF. The CDR3 region has the DNA TGCGCCAGCAGCTCTACAGGGGAACCGGGCCGCGGCTACACCTTC.

A word on this clone: Germline and junction disagree at one end, which may indicate a read error. The CDR3 here is CASSLTGGETQYF. CDR3 in DNA: TGTGCTAGCAGCCTGACAGGGGGGGAGACCCAGTACTTC. The chain has TRBV7-7 and TRBJ2-5; the match to TRBD1 covers 9 bases. The length of the CDR3 is 13 residues. Germline-derived CDR1 and CDR2 are SSHAT and FNYEAQ (reference sequence).

This clone appeared a single time. The J gene is TRBJ2-7, the V gene TRBV5-1; tentatively, D is TRBD1 (6 bases). The CDR3 is 16 residues long. V was cut by 0 bases and J by 1 base, with 14 bases left in between. In germline, CDR1 is SGHRS, CDR2 YFSETQ. The CDR3 nucleotides read TGCGCCAGCAGCTTGGGGGGCGGGCAGGGGTCCTACGAGCAGTACTTC. It is translated as CASSLGGGQGSYEQYF.

This clone was seen more than once but under ten times. This chain joins TRBV10-3 and TRBJ2-3; 7 bases are shared with TRBD1. The germline CDR1 and CDR2 sequences are ENHRY and SYGVKD. Germline trimming cut 6 bases from V and 3 bases from J; bases unmatched to any gene: 3. The CDR3 runs to 13 residues. As DNA, the CDR3 is TGTGCCATCAGGGGGACAGCGACAGATACGCAGTATTTT. It translates to CAIRGTATDTQYF.

The rearrangement uses TRBV11-3 and TRBJ2-5; 9 nucleotides line up with TRBD1. Looked up from germline, CDR1 is SGHNT and CDR2 is YENEEA. Trimming took 1 base from V and 2 from J; bases not matched to a gene: 5. The CDR3 spans 16 residues. The CDR3 region is CASSLGVGQGQETQYF. The CDR3 DNA reads as TGTGCCAGCAGCTTAGGAGTGGGACAGGGTCAAGAGACCCAGTACTTC.

The chain uses TRBV9 and TRBJ2-5, with D unresolved. Trimming took 0 bases from V and 5 from J, leaving 11 bases between them. Germline V gene lookup returns CDR1 SGDLS and CDR2 YYNGEE. This CDR3 is 14 amino acids long. CDR3 coding DNA: TGTGCCAGCAGCGTAGATATAACAGTGGAGACCCAGTACTTC. Its protein product is CASSVDITVETQYF. Supplemented by reference TRBV9 and TRBJ2-5, the full variable domain reads DSGVTQTPKHLITATGQRVTLRCSPRSGDLSVYWYQQSLDQGLQFLIQYYNGEERAKGNILERFSAQQFPDLHSELNLSSLELGDSALYFCASSVDITVETQYFGPGTRLLVL.

This clone appeared a single time. The chain uses TRBV19 and TRBJ2-7; maybe TRBD2 (6 bases). The CDR3 contains 14 residues. CDR1 and CDR2 (germline): LNHDA, SQIVND (reference sequence). Between the trimmed V and J ends, which lost 5 bases and 3 bases, there was a span of 14 bases. CDR3 amino acids: CASSPGGGSYEQYF. As DNA, the CDR3 is TGTGCCAGTAGTCCTGGGGGAGGTAGCTACGAGCAGTACTTC.

This chain uses TRBV27 with TRBJ2-7; D gene unclear. The CDR3 extends over 14 amino acids. Trimming shortened V by 5 bases and J by 0 bases, and 11 bases separated the two germline ends. Germline-derived CDR1 and CDR2 are MNHEY and SMNVEV (reference sequence). The CDR3 loop is CASSPFPSSYEQYF. The CDR3 coding sequence is TGTGCCAGCAGTCCCTTCCCCAGCTCCTACGAGCAGTACTTC.

The rearrangement uses TRBV11-3 and TRBJ2-7; 7 bases are shared with TRBD1. Per germline, CDR1 SGHNT and CDR2 YENEEA. Trimming removed 5 bases from V and 0 bases from J; junction bases left unmatched: 4. The CDR3 covers 14 residues. The CDR3 bases are TGTGCCAGCAGCAATCAGGGGGTCTCCTACGAGCAGTACTTC. Encoded protein: CASSNQGVSYEQYF.

In this sample, this clone turned up once. The chain uses TRBV18 and TRBJ2-4; D not certain. CDR3 length equals 15 residues. Trimming pared 6 bases from V and 6 bases from J, leaving 18 bases between. In germline, CDR1 is KGHSH, CDR2 LQKENI. DNA of the CDR3: TGTGCCAGCTCCCACCTTTCGGTGCGAGGAAACATTCAGTACTTC. Encoded protein: CASSHLSVRGNIQYF.

J is TRBJ1-1 and V is TRBV6-5; TRBD1 agrees at 8 bases. The junction had 6 bases not matched to a gene; V was cut back by 8 bases and J by 1 base. The CDR3 totals 14 residues. Germline lookup yields CDR1 MNHEY and CDR2 SVGAGI. The CDR3 is CASLTGTGNTEAFF. The CDR3 coding sequence is TGTGCCAGCCTCACCGGGACAGGGAACACTGAAGCTTTCTTT.